This is a list of T cell receptor beta chains from one sample in a study of cytomegalovirus exposure and HLA in healthy donors. Libraries were prepared by immunoSEQ multiplex PCR; TCRdb keeps only in-frame clonotypes and omits some of them. The sample carries roughly 150,000 clones, almost 80% recorded once. The sample was PBMCs. Receptor source: a woman aged 25 to 45 in good health and CMV-seronegative. Each CDR3 is given with its conserved first and last residue. The order of the fields is CDR3 DNA, CDR3 protein, J gene, V gene, clone size, D gene. D genes are given only for firm matches. A clone size is listed for some rows: how often the clone was seen (once, few, many), or a class if it is expanded.

cdr3_nt: TGTGCCAGCATGAGGGAGGGGACAAGTGAGCAGTTCTTC; cdr3_aa: CASMREGTSEQFF; j_call: TRBJ2-1; v_call: TRBV2; clone_size: NA; d_call: NA
cdr3_nt: TGTGCCAGCAGTAAAACGGGGAATGAAAAACTGTTTTTT; cdr3_aa: CASSKTGNEKLFF; j_call: TRBJ1-4; v_call: TRBV6-1; clone_size: NA; d_call: NA
cdr3_nt: TGCGCCAGCAGCTTGGATTTCAGGGTGGAGGCTTTCTTT; cdr3_aa: CASSLDFRVEAFF; j_call: TRBJ1-1; v_call: TRBV5-1; clone_size: NA; d_call: NA
cdr3_nt: TGCGCCAGCAGCCAAGTACAGTCGTCCTACGAGCAGTACTTC; cdr3_aa: CASSQVQSSYEQYF; j_call: TRBJ2-7; v_call: TRBV4-1; clone_size: NA; d_call: NA
cdr3_nt: TGCGCCAGCAGCTTGTTACAAACCTATGGCTACACCTTC; cdr3_aa: CASSLLQTYGYTF; j_call: TRBJ1-2; v_call: TRBV5-1; clone_size: NA; d_call: NA
cdr3_nt: TGTGCCAGCAGCTTTGGGCTAGCGGGGGAGCAGTACTTC; cdr3_aa: CASSFGLAGEQYF; j_call: TRBJ2-7; v_call: TRBV7-3; clone_size: few; d_call: TRBD2
cdr3_nt: TGTGCCAGCAGCTTAACGGCTAGCCCCCTTAATGAGCAGTTCTTC; cdr3_aa: CASSLTASPLNEQFF; j_call: TRBJ2-1; v_call: TRBV7-3; clone_size: NA; d_call: NA
cdr3_nt: TGTGCCACCAGCACTCGGAGCTTCTATGGCTACACCTTC; cdr3_aa: CATSTRSFYGYTF; j_call: TRBJ1-2; v_call: TRBV15; clone_size: NA; d_call: NA
cdr3_nt: TGTGCCAGCAGGCCTCCCTCGCAGCGATCACCCCTCCACTTT; cdr3_aa: CASRPPSQRSPLHF; j_call: TRBJ1-6; v_call: TRBV6-1; clone_size: NA; d_call: NA
cdr3_nt: TGTGCCAGCAGCTTGGGGACTTTTGCACAAAGTTCCTATGGCTACACCTTC; cdr3_aa: CASSLGTFAQSSYGYTF; j_call: TRBJ1-2; v_call: TRBV5-6; clone_size: NA; d_call: NA
cdr3_nt: TGCGCCAGCAGCCTCCGACAGGCTGGGCCCCAAGAGACCCAGTACTTC; cdr3_aa: CASSLRQAGPQETQYF; j_call: TRBJ2-5; v_call: TRBV4-1; clone_size: NA; d_call: NA
cdr3_nt: TGTGCCAGCAGCTTAGCAGGGCGGGGGCCGGTCACAGATACGCAGTATTTT; cdr3_aa: CASSLAGRGPVTDTQYF; j_call: TRBJ2-3; v_call: TRBV7-8; clone_size: NA; d_call: NA
cdr3_nt: TGTGCCAGCAGCTCCTCCCCGGGACAGGGGGCAGGCTACGAGCAGTACTTC; cdr3_aa: CASSSSPGQGAGYEQYF; j_call: TRBJ2-7; v_call: TRBV11-1; clone_size: NA; d_call: TRBD1
cdr3_nt: TGTGCCAGCTCACCACAGGGGGCGGATGAAAAACTGTTTTTT; cdr3_aa: CASSPQGADEKLFF; j_call: TRBJ1-4; v_call: TRBV18; clone_size: NA; d_call: TRBD1
cdr3_nt: TGCGCCAGCAGCTCCCTAGGGACAGGGGGCTACGAGCAGTACTTC; cdr3_aa: CASSSLGTGGYEQYF; j_call: TRBJ2-7; v_call: TRBV5-1; clone_size: NA; d_call: TRBD1
cdr3_nt: TGTGCCAGCAGCCTAGCGGGGGGCCCTGAGACCCAGTACTTC; cdr3_aa: CASSLAGGPETQYF; j_call: TRBJ2-5; v_call: TRBV2; clone_size: NA; d_call: TRBD2
cdr3_nt: TGTGCCTGGAACTCACAGGGGAGCGATGGCTACACCTTC; cdr3_aa: CAWNSQGSDGYTF; j_call: TRBJ1-2; v_call: TRBV30; clone_size: NA; d_call: TRBD1
cdr3_nt: TGTGCCAGCAGCTTAAACCCACAGGGGGCGGGCTCTGAAGCTTTCTTT; cdr3_aa: CASSLNPQGAGSEAFF; j_call: TRBJ1-1; v_call: TRBV7-2; clone_size: NA; d_call: TRBD1
cdr3_nt: TGTGCCAGCAGCTTAGAGGTGAGGCGGGGTTCCAATGAGCAGTTCTTC; cdr3_aa: CASSLEVRRGSNEQFF; j_call: TRBJ2-1; v_call: TRBV13; clone_size: NA; d_call: NA
cdr3_nt: TGTGCCAGCAGCTCGGACAAGGCCGGTTCACCCCTCCACTTT; cdr3_aa: CASSSDKAGSPLHF; j_call: TRBJ1-6; v_call: TRBV6-5; clone_size: NA; d_call: NA
cdr3_nt: TGCGCCAGCAGCTACGGGACAGGGGACAATCAGCCCCAGCATTTT; cdr3_aa: CASSYGTGDNQPQHF; j_call: TRBJ1-5; v_call: TRBV5-1; clone_size: NA; d_call: TRBD1
cdr3_nt: TGCGCCAGCAGCTTAATAGCGGGGTGGGAGCAGTACTTC; cdr3_aa: CASSLIAGWEQYF; j_call: TRBJ2-7; v_call: TRBV5-1; clone_size: NA; d_call: TRBD2
cdr3_nt: TGTGCCACCAGTCGGGACAGCTATTACGAGCAGTACTTC; cdr3_aa: CATSRDSYYEQYF; j_call: TRBJ2-7; v_call: TRBV15; clone_size: NA; d_call: TRBD1
cdr3_nt: TGTGCCAGCAGCTGGGGGACAGGGGGGCACAATGAGCAGTTCTTC; cdr3_aa: CASSWGTGGHNEQFF; j_call: TRBJ2-1; v_call: TRBV7-6; clone_size: NA; d_call: TRBD1
cdr3_nt: TGTGCCAGCAGCCAGACAGGGGAGGTCACAGATACGCAGTATTTT; cdr3_aa: CASSQTGEVTDTQYF; j_call: TRBJ2-3; v_call: TRBV4-2; clone_size: NA; d_call: TRBD1
cdr3_nt: TGTGCCAGCAGTTACTACACAGGTGGCGATCAGTACTTC; cdr3_aa: CASSYYTGGDQYF; j_call: TRBJ2-7; v_call: TRBV6-5; clone_size: NA; d_call: NA
cdr3_nt: TGTGCCAGCAGCTCGTATAGGGGGTACCAAGAGACCCAGTACTTC; cdr3_aa: CASSSYRGYQETQYF; j_call: TRBJ2-5; v_call: TRBV11-2; clone_size: NA; d_call: NA
cdr3_nt: TGTGCCAGCAGCCAGGGCATAAGCTCCTACGAGCAGTACTTC; cdr3_aa: CASSQGISSYEQYF; j_call: TRBJ2-7; v_call: TRBV5-4; clone_size: NA; d_call: NA
cdr3_nt: TGTGCCAGCAGCTTAGAGGGAGGGGGGGGGAAGAACTATGGCTACACCTTC; cdr3_aa: CASSLEGGGGKNYGYTF; j_call: TRBJ1-2; v_call: TRBV7-8; clone_size: NA; d_call: NA
cdr3_nt: TGCGCCAGCAGCCAAGAAGGAGGTATCTCCACCGGGGAGCTGTTTTTT; cdr3_aa: CASSQEGGISTGELFF; j_call: TRBJ2-2; v_call: TRBV4-3; clone_size: NA; d_call: NA
cdr3_nt: TGTGCCAGCAGAATACAGCCCTACGAGCAGTACTTC; cdr3_aa: CASRIQPYEQYF; j_call: TRBJ2-7; v_call: TRBV2; clone_size: NA; d_call: NA
cdr3_nt: TGTGCCAGTAGGGACACGGCTAATGAAAAACTGTTTTTT; cdr3_aa: CASRDTANEKLFF; j_call: TRBJ1-4; v_call: TRBV19; clone_size: NA; d_call: NA
cdr3_nt: TGTGCCAGCAGTGAATTAACAGTTTCTAACACTGAAGCTTTCTTT; cdr3_aa: CASSELTVSNTEAFF; j_call: TRBJ1-1; v_call: TRBV6-1; clone_size: NA; d_call: NA
cdr3_nt: TGCGCCAGCAGCCTACGGGACAGGGGTTACGAGCAGTACTTC; cdr3_aa: CASSLRDRGYEQYF; j_call: TRBJ2-7; v_call: TRBV5-1; clone_size: NA; d_call: TRBD1
cdr3_nt: TGTGCCAGCAGCTTTGCGGGGGCCGGGGAGCTGTTTTTT; cdr3_aa: CASSFAGAGELFF; j_call: TRBJ2-2; v_call: TRBV5-6; clone_size: once; d_call: TRBD2
cdr3_nt: TGTGCCAGCAGTTACCTACTAGCGACCGGGGAGCTGTTTTTT; cdr3_aa: CASSYLLATGELFF; j_call: TRBJ2-2; v_call: TRBV6-6; clone_size: NA; d_call: TRBD2
cdr3_nt: TGCGCCAGCAGCTTGGCAGGAGGCGAGCAGTACTTC; cdr3_aa: CASSLAGGEQYF; j_call: TRBJ2-7; v_call: TRBV5-1; clone_size: NA; d_call: NA
cdr3_nt: TGTGCCAGCAACTATGGCGCGGGCTACGAGCAGTACTTC; cdr3_aa: CASNYGAGYEQYF; j_call: TRBJ2-7; v_call: TRBV6-5; clone_size: NA; d_call: NA
cdr3_nt: TGTGCCAGCAGTCTAAGGGGCGGGGGCCGCACCGGGGAGCTGTTTTTT; cdr3_aa: CASSLRGGGRTGELFF; j_call: TRBJ2-2; v_call: TRBV25-1; clone_size: NA; d_call: NA
cdr3_nt: TGTGCCAGCAGTGGACAGGGGGTGAGAGCTAACTATGGCTACACCTTC; cdr3_aa: CASSGQGVRANYGYTF; j_call: TRBJ1-2; v_call: TRBV6-1; clone_size: NA; d_call: TRBD1
cdr3_nt: TGTGCCAGCAGGAAAGGGGGCGGCAATCAGCCCCAGCATTTT; cdr3_aa: CASRKGGGNQPQHF; j_call: TRBJ1-5; v_call: TRBV2; clone_size: NA; d_call: TRBD1
cdr3_nt: TGTGCCAGCAGCAGACAGGGGAGGAATTCCGGGGAGCTGTTTTTT; cdr3_aa: CASSRQGRNSGELFF; j_call: TRBJ2-2; v_call: TRBV7-8; clone_size: NA; d_call: TRBD1
cdr3_nt: TGTGCCAGCAGTTTAGTGCTAGCTCGCTACGAGCAGTACTTC; cdr3_aa: CASSLVLARYEQYF; j_call: TRBJ2-7; v_call: TRBV28; clone_size: NA; d_call: NA
cdr3_nt: TGCAGCGTCGGACAGGGGGACTACGAGCAGTACTTC; cdr3_aa: CSVGQGDYEQYF; j_call: TRBJ2-7; v_call: TRBV29-1; clone_size: NA; d_call: TRBD1
cdr3_nt: TGTGCCATCAGCTCCGGGACAGCTAACTATGGCTACACCTTC; cdr3_aa: CAISSGTANYGYTF; j_call: TRBJ1-2; v_call: TRBV10-3; clone_size: NA; d_call: TRBD1
cdr3_nt: TGTGCCAGCCGAAGCGGGGGGACCTATGGCTACACCTTC; cdr3_aa: CASRSGGTYGYTF; j_call: TRBJ1-2; v_call: TRBV19; clone_size: NA; d_call: NA
cdr3_nt: TGTGCCAGCGCGCCGAACACTGAAGCTTTCTTT; cdr3_aa: CASAPNTEAFF; j_call: TRBJ1-1; v_call: TRBV6-1; clone_size: NA; d_call: NA
cdr3_nt: TGTGCCAGCCGGGGGGCCGGGTCGGGCAATCAGCCCCAGCATTTT; cdr3_aa: CASRGAGSGNQPQHF; j_call: TRBJ1-5; v_call: TRBV28; clone_size: NA; d_call: NA
cdr3_nt: TGTGCCAGCAGCCCTGGACTAGCGGGGGACCTCGACTACAATGAGCAGTTCTTC; cdr3_aa: CASSPGLAGDLDYNEQFF; j_call: TRBJ2-1; v_call: TRBV14; clone_size: once; d_call: TRBD2
cdr3_nt: TGTGCCAGCAGCCTGACAGTTACGAACACTGAAGCTTTCTTT; cdr3_aa: CASSLTVTNTEAFF; j_call: TRBJ1-1; v_call: TRBV11-1; clone_size: NA; d_call: NA
cdr3_nt: TGTGCCAGCAGCTTAACCGACAGGGGGTCATACAATGAGCAGTTCTTC; cdr3_aa: CASSLTDRGSYNEQFF; j_call: TRBJ2-1; v_call: TRBV7-9; clone_size: NA; d_call: TRBD1
cdr3_nt: TGTGCTAGTGGTTTGGTAAGGGGGAATTTCGACACCGGGGAGCTGTTTTTT; cdr3_aa: CASGLVRGNFDTGELFF; j_call: TRBJ2-2; v_call: TRBV12-5; clone_size: NA; d_call: NA
cdr3_nt: TGTGCCTGGAGTTTGGGGGCCCAGACCCTGTTTTTT; cdr3_aa: CAWSLGAQTLFF; j_call: TRBJ1-4; v_call: TRBV30; clone_size: NA; d_call: NA